Below are 15 T cell receptor beta chains sequenced from a single sample in a study of cytomegalovirus exposure and HLA in healthy donors. 60 Vbeta and 13 Jbeta primers were used in PCR. Assay used: immunoSEQ multiplex PCR; TCRdb lists only in-frame clones, some missing. The profile shows 150,000 to 200,000 clones, approximately 73% of them singletons. Sequencing was done on a sample of PBMCs. Receptors originate from a man in his fifties or sixties in good health and CMV-seronegative.

The chain uses TRBV6-1 and TRBJ1-5, with 8 nucleotides matching TRBD1. Trimming cost V 6 bases and J 6 bases; bases outside gene matches: 10. Germline-derived CDR1 and CDR2 are MNHNS and SASEGT. The CDR3 contains 15 residues. This CDR3 reads CASRGGTGGFQPQHF. The CDR3 DNA follows: TGTGCCAGCAGAGGGGGAACAGGGGGTTTTCAGCCCCAGCATTTT.

The V call is TRBV2, the J call TRBJ1-2; 10 bases are shared with TRBD1. After removal of 7 bases from V and 7 bases from J, the junction contained 12 bases not matched to a gene. This CDR3 has 15 amino acids. Looked up from germline, CDR1 is SNHLY and CDR2 is FYNNEI. The CDR3 is CASKLQGGQGSGYTF. In DNA form, the CDR3 reads TGTGCCAGCAAACTCCAGGGGGGACAGGGGAGTGGCTACACCTTC.

The chain couples TRBV6-5 to TRBJ1-2; D not certain. The germline V gene encodes CDR1 MNHEY and CDR2 SVGAGI. V was shortened by 7 bases and J by 5 bases, with 17 bases between the two germline ends. This CDR3 has 14 amino acids. CDR3 amino acids: CASTMREQRYGYTF. CDR3 nucleotides: TGTGCCAGCACCATGCGAGAACAGAGATATGGCTACACCTTC.

The V gene is TRBV29-1, the J gene TRBJ2-7, with D unresolved. The V gene lost 4 bases and the J gene lost 3 bases, with 10 bases spanning the gap. Looked up from germline, CDR1 is SQVTM and CDR2 is ANQGSEA. The CDR3 runs to 12 residues. CDR3: CSVVQNSYEQYF. DNA of the CDR3: TGCAGCGTTGTACAGAATAGCTACGAGCAGTACTTC.

This clone was observed a single time. The gene calls are TRBV7-6 and TRBJ2-2; D is ambiguous. Germline values: CDR1 SGHVS, CDR2 FNYEAQ. Trimming removed 1 base from V and 0 bases from J, with 9 bases in between. The CDR3 runs 16 residues. This chain's CDR3 is CASSLVARSNTGELFF. DNA for the CDR3: TGTGCCAGCAGCTTAGTAGCTAGATCGAACACCGGGGAGCTGTTTTTT.

CDR3 amino acids: CASSLGNPGQYYGYTF. CDR3 DNA sequence: TGCGCCAGCAGCCTGGGGAACCCGGGACAGTACTATGGCTACACCTTC. J is TRBJ1-2 and V is TRBV5-1; 7 nucleotides agree with TRBD1. V trimming: 4 bases; J trimming: 3 bases; junction bases outside the gene matches: 12. Germline-derived CDR1 and CDR2 are SGHRS and YFSETQ. CDR3 length: 16 amino acids.

This clone was seen only a few times. The chain recombines TRBV19 with TRBJ2-3, with 7 bases fitting TRBD1. Trimming at V came to 6 bases and at J to 0 bases, leaving 6 bases not matched to a gene. Germline CDR1 reads LNHDA; CDR2 reads SQIVND (reference sequence). The CDR3 runs 15 residues. The CDR3 loop is CASSTTGVSTDTQYF. CDR3 nucleotide sequence: TGTGCCAGTAGCACCACAGGGGTTAGCACAGATACGCAGTATTTT.

The chain joins TRBV7-8 to TRBJ1-4, with D tentatively TRBD1 (5 bases). This CDR3 has 15 amino acids. Trimming took off 4 bases at V and 0 bases at J, with 9 bases between the two ends. The germline gives CDR1 SGHVS, CDR2 FQNEAQ. As DNA, the CDR3 is TGTGCCAGCAGCTGGACGACAGCAACTAATGAAAAACTGTTTTTT. Its protein is CASSWTTATNEKLFF.

This clone showed up just once. This rearrangement joins TRBV6-6 to TRBJ2-7; the D gene is possibly TRBD1 (6 bases). Germline CDR1 is MNHNY and CDR2 is SVGAGI (reference sequence). Trimming cost V 8 bases and J 7 bases, with 15 bases left between them. This CDR3 region has 12 residues. CDR3 sequence (DNA): TGTGCCAGCGGTCTACAGGGACGGGAGCAGTACTTC. Residues: CASGLQGREQYF.

The chain is built from TRBV10-2 and TRBJ1-2, with a weak D call TRBD1 (5 bases). The CDR3 spans 11 residues. V was pared by 10 bases and J by 7 bases, with 13 bases between. Germline CDR1 is WSHSY and CDR2 is SAAADI. The CDR3 nucleotides read TGCGCCACCGGACGGGGGGGTGGCTACACCTTC. It specifies CATGRGGGYTF.

The V gene is TRBV9, the J gene TRBJ1-1, with a tentative D call TRBD1 (6 bases). The CDR3 length is 15 residues. Germline V gene sequence: CDR1 SGDLS, CDR2 YYNGEE. Trimming took 2 bases from V and 0 from J, leaving 11 bases between them. The CDR3 protein is CASSVPQGLNTEAFF. The CDR3 DNA sequence: TGTGCCAGCAGCGTCCCACAGGGACTGAACACTGAAGCTTTCTTT.

In this sample, this clone turned up a few times. The chain employs TRBV9 and TRBJ2-7; 8 bases match TRBD1. The V gene's germline CDR1 is SGDLS and CDR2 YYNGEE. V shed 0 bases, J shed 2 bases, and the junction held 7 bases outside the gene matches. The CDR3 contains 16 residues. CDR3 nucleotides: TGTGCCAGCAGCGTAGGGGTGGGACAGGCACCCTACGAGCAGTACTTC. This encodes CASSVGVGQAPYEQYF.

The chain has TRBV7-2 and TRBJ1-5; the D is unclear. The germline gives CDR1 SGHTA, CDR2 FQGNSA. The length of the CDR3 is 16 residues. Trimming stripped 5 bases from V and 4 bases from J, with 18 bases between. CDR3 coding DNA: TGTGCCAGCAGCCCAAGTGGAGGGCCCCGAAATCAGCCCCAGCATTTT. Encoded protein: CASSPSGGPRNQPQHF.

This chain links TRBV28 with TRBJ1-5, with 7 bases matching TRBD1. CDR1 is MDHEN and CDR2 is SYDVKM in the germline V gene. Germline trimming cut 2 bases from V and 6 bases from J; bases unmatched to any gene: 10. The CDR3 extends over 16 amino acids. This CDR3 reads CASSLRRGRAGQPQHF. The CDR3 nucleotides read TGTGCCAGCAGTTTAAGGAGGGGGCGGGCTGGTCAGCCCCAGCATTTT.

The chain links TRBV5-1 to TRBJ2-3; 9 nucleotides line up with TRBD2. With 1 base clipped from V and 2 bases from J, the junction kept 8 bases outside the gene matches. This CDR3 comprises 17 residues. The germline V gene has CDR1 SGHRS and CDR2 YFSETQ. The CDR3 spells CASSLPLAGETTDTQYF. The DNA of the CDR3 is TGCGCCAGCAGCTTGCCTTTAGCGGGGGAAACCACAGATACGCAGTATTTT.